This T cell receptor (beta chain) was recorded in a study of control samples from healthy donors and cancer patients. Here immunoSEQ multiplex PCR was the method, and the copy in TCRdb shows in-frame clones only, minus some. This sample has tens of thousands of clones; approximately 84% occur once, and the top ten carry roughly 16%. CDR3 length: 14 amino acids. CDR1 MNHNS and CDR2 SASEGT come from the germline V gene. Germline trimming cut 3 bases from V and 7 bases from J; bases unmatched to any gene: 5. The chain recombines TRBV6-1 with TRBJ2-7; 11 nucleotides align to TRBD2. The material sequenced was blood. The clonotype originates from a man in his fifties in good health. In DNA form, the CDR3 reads TGTGCCAGCAGTGAGGGACTAGCGGATTTGGAGCAGTACTTC. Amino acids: CASSEGLADLEQYF.